This TCR beta chain is from a study of blood T cell repertoires in COVID-19. As for the study in general: The analysed material was cDNA or gDNA that came from T cells, B-cell-depleted T cells, or PBMCs.

The V and J ends lost 4 bases and 8 bases respectively, with 14 bases between them. Germline CDR1 reads WSHSY; CDR2 reads SAAADI. This CDR3 contains 13 residues. This table comes from immunoSEQ multiplex PCR, and its TCRdb copy is limited to in-frame clones, with some not included. The sample holds 280,000 or so clones, roughly 86% seen once. This chain links TRBV10-2 with TRBJ1-2; the D is unclear. Sequencing was done on a sample of peripheral blood. The receptor's source is a man aged 18-30 years with active or convalescent COVID-19. The chain's CDR3 is CASSVGGSRGYTF. CDR3 in DNA: TGCGCCAGCAGTGTTGGAGGGTCTAGGGGCTACACCTTC.